Listed below are T cell receptor beta chains from one sample, sequenced in a study of blood T cell repertoires in COVID-19. The data were produced by immunoSEQ multiplex PCR, yet TCRdb's version contains in-frame clones alone and is incomplete. Here the sample spans 200,000 to 250,000 clones, around 81% being singletons. Sample: peripheral blood. The receptor set was obtained from a human donor in a cohort sampled during active COVID-19. Each CDR3 is given with its conserved first and last residue. D genes are given only for firm matches. Part of the rows lack a size; the others show once, few, many or a class for expanded clones.

j_call: TRBJ1-5; d_call: TRBD1; clone_size: -; cdr3_length: 15; v_call: TRBV28; cdr3_nt: TGTGCCAGCACAACCCAGGGGGCTTGGAATCAGCCCCAGCATTTT; cdr3_aa: CASTTQGAWNQPQHF
j_call: TRBJ1-2; d_call: -; clone_size: many; cdr3_length: 14; v_call: TRBV28; cdr3_nt: TGTGCCAGCAGTTCCCCCTCAGGGGAATATGGCTACACCTTC; cdr3_aa: CASSSPSGEYGYTF
j_call: TRBJ2-5; d_call: TRBD1; clone_size: -; cdr3_length: 13; v_call: TRBV7-2; cdr3_nt: TGTGCCAGCAGCCCGGGACAGGGCCTGCCCCAGTACTTC; cdr3_aa: CASSPGQGLPQYF
j_call: TRBJ1-2; d_call: TRBD1; clone_size: -; cdr3_length: 13; v_call: TRBV29-1; cdr3_nt: TGCAGCGTTGGGGACAGGGGAAACTATGGCTACACCTTC; cdr3_aa: CSVGDRGNYGYTF
j_call: TRBJ1-6; d_call: -; clone_size: -; cdr3_length: 14; v_call: TRBV4-2; cdr3_nt: TGTGCCAGCAGCCAAGAACAGGTCGGCTCACCCCTCCACTTT; cdr3_aa: CASSQEQVGSPLHF
j_call: TRBJ1-5; d_call: -; clone_size: -; cdr3_length: 14; v_call: TRBV5-5; cdr3_nt: TGTGCCAGCAGCCAAAGACAGGCCAATCAGCCCCAGCATTTT; cdr3_aa: CASSQRQANQPQHF
j_call: TRBJ2-3; d_call: -; clone_size: -; cdr3_length: 19; v_call: TRBV1; cdr3_nt: TGCACCAGCAGCCAAGATTTAACCGGGCAGCGGGGGTTTCCGGATACGCAGTATTTT; cdr3_aa: CTSSQDLTGQRGFPDTQYF
j_call: TRBJ2-7; d_call: TRBD2; clone_size: -; cdr3_length: 15; v_call: TRBV19; cdr3_nt: TGTGCCAGTAGCCCCCGACTAGCGGGGGGGCGGGAGCAGTACTTC; cdr3_aa: CASSPRLAGGREQYF
j_call: TRBJ1-1; d_call: -; clone_size: few; cdr3_length: 14; v_call: TRBV9; cdr3_nt: TGTGCCAGCAGCGTACAGGGGAGGGACACTGAAGCTTTCTTT; cdr3_aa: CASSVQGRDTEAFF
j_call: TRBJ1-3; d_call: -; clone_size: -; cdr3_length: 12; v_call: TRBV3-1/TRBV3-2; cdr3_nt: TGTGCCAGCAGCGATCGGAGCGGGACCATATATTTT; cdr3_aa: CASSDRSGTIYF
j_call: TRBJ1-1; d_call: TRBD1; clone_size: -; cdr3_length: 13; v_call: TRBV12-3/TRBV12-4; cdr3_nt: TGTGCCAGCAGTGCCGACAGGGGCACTGAAGCTTTCTTT; cdr3_aa: CASSADRGTEAFF
j_call: TRBJ2-3; d_call: -; clone_size: once; cdr3_length: 12; v_call: TRBV5-1; cdr3_nt: TGCGCCAGCAGCTTGACTTCTGATACGCAGTATTTT; cdr3_aa: CASSLTSDTQYF
j_call: TRBJ1-6; d_call: TRBD1; clone_size: -; cdr3_length: 16; v_call: TRBV6-2/TRBV6-3; cdr3_nt: TGTGCCAGCAGTTACTCGACGACAGGGGGCCGATCGCCCCTCCACTTT; cdr3_aa: CASSYSTTGGRSPLHF